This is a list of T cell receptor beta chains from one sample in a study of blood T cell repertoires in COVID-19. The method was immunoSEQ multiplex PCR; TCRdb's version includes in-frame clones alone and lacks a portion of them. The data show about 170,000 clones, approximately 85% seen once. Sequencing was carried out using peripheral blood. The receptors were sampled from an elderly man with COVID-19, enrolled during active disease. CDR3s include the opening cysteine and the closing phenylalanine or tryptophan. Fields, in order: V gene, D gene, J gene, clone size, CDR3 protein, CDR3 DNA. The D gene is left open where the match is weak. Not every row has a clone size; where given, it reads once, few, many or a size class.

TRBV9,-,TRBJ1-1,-,CASSVGTAKGAFF,TGTGCCAGCAGCGTAGGGACAGCCAAGGGAGCTTTCTTT
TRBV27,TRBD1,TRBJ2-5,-,CASSPSGDRGWETQYF,TGTGCCAGCAGTCCCTCGGGGGACAGGGGCTGGGAGACCCAGTACTTC
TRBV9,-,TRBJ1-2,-,CASSGQEIVTGYTF,TGTGCCAGCAGCGGACAAGAAATTGTAACTGGCTACACCTTC
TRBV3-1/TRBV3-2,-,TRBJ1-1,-,CASSQDPGETEAFF,TGTGCCAGCAGCCAAGATCCGGGGGAGACTGAAGCTTTCTTT
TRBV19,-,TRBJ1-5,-,CASSGAWPNQPQHF,TGTGCCAGTAGTGGGGCGTGGCCCAATCAGCCCCAGCATTTT
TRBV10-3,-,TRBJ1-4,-,CAISDSTTNEKLFF,TGTGCCATCAGTGATAGCACAACTAATGAAAAACTGTTTTTT
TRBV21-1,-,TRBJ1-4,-,CASSKPCDRTNEKLFF,TGTGCCAGCAGCAAACCCTGTGACAGAACTAATGAAAAACTGTTTTTT
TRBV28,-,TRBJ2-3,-,CASREGSTDTQYF,TGTGCCAGCCGGGAAGGGTCCACAGATACGCAGTATTTT
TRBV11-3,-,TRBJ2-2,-,CASKGDIGGTGELFF,TGTGCCAGCAAGGGGGACATCGGCGGCACCGGGGAGCTGTTTTTT
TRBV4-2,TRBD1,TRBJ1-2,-,CASSPTGEDGYTF,TGTGCCAGCAGCCCGACAGGGGAAGATGGCTACACCTTC
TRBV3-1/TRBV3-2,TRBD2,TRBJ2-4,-,CASSLTGEGNIQYF,TGTGCCAGCAGCCTGACTGGGGAGGGGAACATTCAGTACTTC
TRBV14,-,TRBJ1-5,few,CASASGRWLAFSNQPQHF,TGTGCCAGCGCATCAGGGAGGTGGCTGGCGTTTAGCAATCAGCCCCAGCATTTT
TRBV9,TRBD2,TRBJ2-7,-,CASSTRLAGAYEQYF,TGTGCCAGCAGCACTCGATTAGCGGGGGCCTACGAGCAGTACTTC
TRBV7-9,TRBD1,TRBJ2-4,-,CASSLAGTGADIQYF,TGTGCCAGCAGCTTAGCAGGGACAGGGGCGGACATTCAGTACTTC
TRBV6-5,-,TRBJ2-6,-,CASRGGLPGANVLTF,TGTGCCAGCAGAGGAGGACTACCCGGGGCCAACGTCCTGACTTTC
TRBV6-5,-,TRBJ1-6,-,CASSYSDQGYSPLHF,TGTGCCAGCAGTTACTCGGATCAGGGTTATTCACCCCTCCACTTT
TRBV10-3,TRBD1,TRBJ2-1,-,CAISKGQGVVNEQFF,TGTGCCATCAGCAAGGGACAGGGCGTCGTCAATGAGCAGTTCTTC
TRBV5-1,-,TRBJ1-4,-,CASSVGHIKGNEKLFF,TGCGCCAGCAGCGTTGGACACATAAAAGGAAATGAAAAACTGTTTTTT
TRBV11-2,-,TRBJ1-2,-,CASSLGAGINLHGYTF,TGTGCCAGCAGCTTAGGGGCGGGGATAAATCTCCATGGCTACACCTTC
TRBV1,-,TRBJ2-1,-,CTSGQVGLAGLNSYNEQFF,TGCACCAGCGGCCAAGTGGGACTAGCGGGGCTAAACTCCTACAATGAGCAGTTCTTC
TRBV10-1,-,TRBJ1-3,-,CASSEREGGTIYF,TGCGCCAGCAGTGAGAGGGAAGGAGGCACCATATATTTT
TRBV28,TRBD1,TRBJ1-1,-,CASPKGTGVTEAFF,TGTGCCAGCCCCAAGGGGACAGGGGTTACTGAAGCTTTCTTT
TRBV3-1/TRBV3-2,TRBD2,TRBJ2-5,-,CASSQGAGGSSGETQYF,TGTGCCAGCAGCCAAGGGGCGGGGGGCTCCTCCGGGGAGACCCAGTACTTC
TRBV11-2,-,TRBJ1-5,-,CASSLHNLGNQPQHF,TGTGCCAGCAGCTTACATAACCTCGGGAATCAGCCCCAGCATTTT
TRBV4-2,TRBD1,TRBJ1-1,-,CASSQPQGRYTEAFF,TGTGCCAGCAGCCAGCCACAGGGGCGGTACACTGAAGCTTTCTTT
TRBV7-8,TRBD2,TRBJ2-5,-,CASSSWVVGGAEETQYF,TGTGCCAGCAGTTCATGGGTGGTCGGGGGGGCCGAGGAGACCCAGTACTTC
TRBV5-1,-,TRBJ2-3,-,CASSLAPRGSTDTQYF,TGCGCCAGCAGCTTGGCCCCGCGGGGAAGCACAGATACGCAGTATTTT
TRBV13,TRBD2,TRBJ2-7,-,CASSLGRGARDNHEQYF,TGTGCCAGCAGCTTAGGGCGGGGGGCGAGAGACAACCACGAGCAGTACTTC
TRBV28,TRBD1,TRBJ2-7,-,CASSPQQGHEQYF,TGTGCCAGCAGTCCACAACAGGGGCACGAGCAGTACTTC
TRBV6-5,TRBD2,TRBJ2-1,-,CASKQLAWNEQFF,TGTGCCAGCAAGCAACTAGCGTGGAATGAGCAGTTCTTC
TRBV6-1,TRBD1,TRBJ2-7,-,CASSERNTGQVDEQYF,TGTGCCAGCAGTGAAAGAAACACCGGACAGGTCGACGAGCAGTACTTC
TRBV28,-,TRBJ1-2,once,CASSVQGYYGYTF,TGTGCCAGCAGTGTCCAGGGCTACTATGGCTACACCTTC
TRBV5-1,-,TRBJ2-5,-,CASSLQQGLETQYF,TGCGCCAGCAGCTTGCAGCAGGGGTTGGAGACCCAGTACTTC
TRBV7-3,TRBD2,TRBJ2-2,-,CASSLGLAGGTGELFF,TGTGCCAGCAGCTTAGGTCTAGCGGGGGGCACCGGGGAGCTGTTTTTT
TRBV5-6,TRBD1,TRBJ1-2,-,CASSLDRGDYGYTF,TGTGCCAGCAGCCTAGACAGGGGGGACTATGGCTACACCTTC
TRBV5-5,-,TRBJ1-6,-,CASSLVISQLDSPLHF,TGTGCCAGCAGCTTGGTGATCAGTCAGTTGGATTCACCCCTCCACTTT
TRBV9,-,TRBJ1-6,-,CASSVSGGALNSPLHF,TGTGCCAGCAGCGTAAGCGGGGGGGCCCTTAATTCACCCCTCCACTTT
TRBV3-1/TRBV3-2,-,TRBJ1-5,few,CASSAGGPQHF,TGTGCCAGCAGTGCCGGGGGGCCCCAGCATTTT
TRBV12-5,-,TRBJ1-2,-,CASGFGGIYGYTF,TGTGCTAGTGGTTTCGGGGGAATTTACGGCTACACCTTC